This TCR beta chain was recorded in a study of human T cells and chemical hapten exposure. For the study at large: Small pooled library volume differences chiefly drove per-sample TCR yield variation. Study findings and constraints: DPC sensitization produced no change in TCRs with frequency above 1 in 1000. The formation of large CDR3 similarity clusters by expanded TCRs significantly exceeded that of controls. It should be noted that donors had alopecia, so their immune response may differ from healthy people's.

Noted time point: pre-sensitization, week 0. The treatment: therapeutic diphenylcyclopropenone sensitization with weekly scalp DPC. This CDR3 is 14 amino acids long. Looked up from germline, CDR1 is SGHAT and CDR2 is FQNNGV. Deletions cut 0 bases from V and 3 bases from J, with 9 bases between. As concerns this clonotype: The antigen is not known.

TCRdb re-analysed the RACE reads in MiXCR, keeping a single row per CDR3 protein. The sample consists of about 80,000 distinct CDR3 sequences, around 15% of them appearing once. This sample comprised whole blood, obtained in connection with sensitization to the hapten diphenylcyclopropenone (DPC). This TCR came from a woman in her forties or fifties with alopecia areata. Some clones in this sample may be carry-over from other donors' samples. The gene calls are TRBV11-2 and TRBJ2-7; D not certain. The CDR3 nucleotides are TGTGCCAGCAGCTTAGAGAGGACCAGCTACGAGCAGTACTTC. It codes for CASSLERTSYEQYF. Supplemented by reference TRBV11-2 and TRBJ2-7, the full variable domain reads EAGVAQSPRYKIIEKRQSVAFWCNPISGHATLYWYQQILGQGPKLLIQFQNNGVVDDSQLPKDRFSAERLKGVDSTLKIQPAKLEDSAVYLCASSLERTSYEQYFGPGTRLTVT.